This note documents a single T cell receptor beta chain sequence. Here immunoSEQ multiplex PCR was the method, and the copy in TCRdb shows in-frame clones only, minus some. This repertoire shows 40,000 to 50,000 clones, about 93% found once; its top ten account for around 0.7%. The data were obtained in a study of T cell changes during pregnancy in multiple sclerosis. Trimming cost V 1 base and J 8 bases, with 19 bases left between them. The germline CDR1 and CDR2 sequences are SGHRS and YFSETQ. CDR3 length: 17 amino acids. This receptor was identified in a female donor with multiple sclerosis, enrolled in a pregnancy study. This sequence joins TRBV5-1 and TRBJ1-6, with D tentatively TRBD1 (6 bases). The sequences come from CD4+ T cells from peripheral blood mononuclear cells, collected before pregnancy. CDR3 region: CASSLYKQGLGDSPLHF. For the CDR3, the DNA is TGCGCCAGCAGCTTGTACAAACAGGGATTAGGGGATTCACCCCTCCACTTT.